This T cell receptor (beta chain) stems from a study of metastatic and nonmetastatic thyroid tumors. Overall study context: It was across blood and tumor or nodule tissue from malignant and benign thyroid patients that repertoires were compared.

In the source study's methods: What underpinned the distant-metastasis classifier for papillary thyroid cancer was the set of CDR3 differences across clinicopathological groups. TCRdb re-clonotyped the PCR reads through MiXCR. TCRdb's processing, not the authors', yielded these V and J calls. The sample contains under 55,000 clones, approximately 19% of which appear only once. All patients reached thyroid surgery having received no treatment beforehand. Findings of the study overall: Malignant tumors reportedly showed significantly higher TCR beta diversity than benign nodules in both blood and tumor.

This clone was observed many times. Its antigen remains unknown. The material sequenced was blood. The TCR comes from a female donor with papillary thyroid cancer or a benign thyroid nodule (not recorded which). Some clones in this sample may be carry-over from other donors' samples.

The chain's CDR3 is CASSQGGASGTDTQYF. CDR3 coding DNA: TGTGCCAGCAGCCAAGGGGGGGCTAGCGGGACGGATACGCAGTATTTT. The genes are TRBV3-1 and TRBJ2-3, with 9 nucleotides matching TRBD2. With 1 base clipped from V and 6 bases from J, the junction kept 8 bases outside the gene matches. Germline V gives CDR1 LGHDT, CDR2 YNNKEL (reference sequence). The length of the CDR3 is 16 residues.